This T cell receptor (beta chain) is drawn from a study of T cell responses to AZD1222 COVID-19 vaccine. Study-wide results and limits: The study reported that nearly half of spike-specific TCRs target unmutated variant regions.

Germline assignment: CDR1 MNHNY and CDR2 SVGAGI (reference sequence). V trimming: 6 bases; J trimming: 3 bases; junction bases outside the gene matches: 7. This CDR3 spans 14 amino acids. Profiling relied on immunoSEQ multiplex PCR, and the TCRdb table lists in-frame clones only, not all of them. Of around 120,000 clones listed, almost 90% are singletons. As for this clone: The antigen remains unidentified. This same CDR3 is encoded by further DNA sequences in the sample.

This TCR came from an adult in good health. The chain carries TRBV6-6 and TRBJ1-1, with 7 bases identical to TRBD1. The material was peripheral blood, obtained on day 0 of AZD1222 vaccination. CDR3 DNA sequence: TGTGCCAGCAGCTCGACAGGGAGGGACACTGAAGCTTTCTTT. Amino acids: CASSSTGRDTEAFF.